This passage covers 5 T cell receptor beta chains from one sample sequenced in a study of blood T cell repertoires in COVID-19. Assay used: immunoSEQ multiplex PCR; TCRdb lists only in-frame clones, some missing. The profile shows approximately 350,000 clones, 89% of them singletons. Sequencing was carried out using peripheral blood. The receptors come from a man aged 35-49 years with acute or convalescent COVID-19.

The chain links TRBV12-3 or TRBV12-4 to TRBJ2-5; TRBD2 matches at 7 bases. V lost 0 bases to trimming and J lost 10 bases; unmatched junction nucleotides: 2. This CDR3 region has 12 residues. This chain's CDR3 is CASSLAGGGQYF. CDR3 nucleotides: TGTGCCAGCAGTTTAGCTGGGGGGGGCCAGTACTTC.

The chain employs TRBV27 and TRBJ2-6; D may be TRBD2 (5 bases). Per the germline V gene, CDR1 is MNHEY and CDR2 is SMNVEV (reference sequence). CDR3 size: 15 residues. Trimming took 3 bases from V and 4 from J, leaving 10 bases between them. This CDR3 reads CASSLRAAGANVLTF. CDR3 DNA: TGTGCCAGCAGTTTGAGGGCAGCGGGGGCCAACGTCCTGACTTTC.

The chain carries TRBV18 and TRBJ2-2; TRBD2 matches at 12 bases. J lost 5 bases, V lost 6 bases, and 7 bases had no gene match. The CDR3 sequence is 16 residues long. Germline V gives CDR1 KGHSH, CDR2 LQKENI. The DNA for the CDR3 is TGTGCCAGCTCCCATAAGACTAGCGGGAGAACCGGGGAGCTGTTTTTT. Protein: CASSHKTSGRTGELFF.

The CDR3 region is CASSRFPGQDFYEQYF. The CDR3 bases are TGCGCCAGCAGCCGTTTCCCAGGACAGGACTTCTACGAGCAGTACTTC. The chain is built from TRBV5-1 and TRBJ2-7, with 7 bases identical to TRBD1. Unmatched junction bases numbered 13, after V lost 4 bases and J lost 3 bases. Germline-derived CDR1 and CDR2 are SGHRS and YFSETQ. This CDR3 has 16 residues.

This clone appeared once. The chain links TRBV2 to TRBJ2-7, with 8 positions matching TRBD1. The CDR3 covers 17 residues. CDR1 and CDR2 from the germline V gene are SNHLY and FYNNEI. V was clipped by 6 bases and J by 1 base; unmatched bases: 14. The CDR3 loop is CASSEILTGVRSYEQYF. The DNA for the CDR3 is TGTGCCAGCAGCGAGATACTGACAGGGGTGAGGTCCTACGAGCAGTACTTC. The full variable domain, with the rest looked up from reference TRBV2 and TRBJ2-7, is EPEVTQTPSHQVTQMGQEVILRCVPISNHLYFYWYRQILGQKVEFLVSFYNNEISEKSEIFDDQFSVERPDGSNFTLKIRSTKLEDSAMYFCASSEILTGVRSYEQYFGPGTRLTVT.